Each of the 30 T cell receptor beta chains below was sequenced from the same sample in a study of radiation and T cells in renal cell carcinoma (dated by TCRdb to the early 2020s). This sample's time point label indicates: blood 2 weeks post-SBRT. The sample's treatment or condition label, decoded: 15 Gy SBRT to primary tumor, nephrectomy 4 weeks later. Libraries were made using the immunoSEQ multiplex PCR assay. TCRdb re-hosts the immuneACCESS table, in-frame sequences only. Its copies lack some clones; in the studies checked, an unresolved V gene accounts for under half of them, and the cause for the rest is not known. The sample contains roughly 80,000 clones, 80% to 90% of them found a single time. The top ten hold approximately 24% of the sample. This material consisted of blood, taken from a patient whose treatment included radiotherapy and nephrectomy. These receptor sequences come from a woman in her forties or fifties with renal cell carcinoma.

The V and J genes are TRBV18 and TRBJ2-5; no reliable D call. The germline V gene has CDR1 KGHSH and CDR2 LQKENI. This CDR3 is 13 amino acids long. The germline V and J ends were trimmed by 3 bases and 0 bases, with 5 bases remaining between them. In nucleotides, the CDR3 is TGTGCCAGCTCACCGGGCCACCAAGAGACCCAGTACTTC. This sequence encodes CASSPGHQETQYF. The full variable domain, in which reference TRBV18 and TRBJ2-5 provide the parts outside the CDR3, is NAGVMQNPRHLVRRRGQEARLRCSPMKGHSHVYWYRQLPEEGLKFMVYLQKENIIDESGMPKERFSAEFPKEGPSILRIQQVVRGDSAAYFCASSPGHQETQYFGPGTRLLVL.

The chain has TRBV18 and TRBJ2-7; no firm D call. V dropped 5 bases and J dropped 5 bases, with 10 bases sitting between them. This CDR3 comprises 12 residues. Germline V gives CDR1 KGHSH, CDR2 LQKENI. Here the CDR3 DNA reads TGTGCCAGCTCATCCTCGAGTCACGAGCAGTACTTC. Its translation is CASSSSSHEQYF.

The CDR3 loop reads CASSGGTAFEAFF. CDR3 DNA: TGTGCCAGCAGCGGCGGGACAGCGTTTGAAGCTTTCTTT. The chain uses TRBV9 and TRBJ1-1, with 7 bases that match TRBD1. The CDR3 totals 13 residues. Germline V gene sequence: CDR1 SGDLS, CDR2 YYNGEE. V dropped 3 bases and J dropped 7; count of bases not matched to a gene: 6. Full variable domain (missing parts from reference TRBV9 and TRBJ1-1): DSGVTQTPKHLITATGQRVTLRCSPRSGDLSVYWYQQSLDQGLQFLIQYYNGEERAKGNILERFSAQQFPDLHSELNLSSLELGDSALYFCASSGGTAFEAFFGQGTRLTVV.

The CDR3 DNA follows: TGCAGCGCTAACAAGGGACAGGCGAACACTGAAGCTTTCTTT. This translates into CSANKGQANTEAFF. This rearrangement joins TRBV29-1 to TRBJ1-1; the match to TRBD1 covers 8 bases. CDR1 and CDR2 from the germline V gene are SQVTM and ANQGSEA. Trimming took 7 bases from V and 1 from J; bases not matched to a gene: 8. The CDR3 is 14 amino acids.

Here the CDR3 reads CASSLTHGSSYNSPLHF. CDR3 coding DNA: TGTGCCAGCAGTTTAACCCACGGGAGCTCCTATAATTCACCCCTCCACTTT. The V call is TRBV27, the J call TRBJ1-6; D remains ambiguous. Per the germline V gene, CDR1 is MNHEY and CDR2 is SMNVEV (reference sequence). V dropped 2 bases and J dropped 0 bases, with 11 bases sitting between them. The CDR3 has 17 residues.

The chain links TRBV7-2 to TRBJ2-7; no reliable D call. Germline V gene data show CDR1 as SGHTA and CDR2 as FQGNSA. The length of the CDR3 is 12 residues. V lost 1 base, J lost 5 bases, and 6 bases lay in between. CDR3 DNA sequence: TGTGCCAGCAGCTTAGATTTCCACGAGCAGTACTTC. It translates to CASSLDFHEQYF.

The V call is TRBV28, the J call TRBJ2-5; D is possibly TRBD1 or TRBD2 (5 bases each). V lost 8 bases, J lost 5 bases, and 12 bases lay in between. The CDR3 contains 12 residues. Germline CDR1 and CDR2: MDHEN and SYDVKM. The CDR3 coding sequence is TGTGCCAGCGGGGGATTCAGCGAGACCCAGTACTTC. Protein product: CASGGFSETQYF. Full variable domain (remainder filled in from reference TRBV28 and TRBJ2-5): DVKVTQSSRYLVKRTGEKVFLECVQDMDHENMFWYRQDPGLGLRLIYFSYDVKMKEKGDIPEGYSVSREKKERFSLILESASTNQTSMYLCASGGFSETQYFGPGTRLLVL.

The V call is TRBV28, the J call TRBJ2-7; D is unclear. Germline CDR1 MDHEN, CDR2 SYDVKM. The length of the CDR3 is 12 residues. V gave up 3 bases and J gave up 7 bases, with 10 bases separating them. Here the CDR3 DNA reads TGTGCCAGCAGTTTGAGGAACCGGGAGCAGTACTTC. It encodes CASSLRNREQYF. The whole variable domain, filled in from reference TRBV28 and TRBJ2-7, reads DVKVTQSSRYLVKRTGEKVFLECVQDMDHENMFWYRQDPGLGLRLIYFSYDVKMKEKGDIPEGYSVSREKKERFSLILESASTNQTSMYLCASSLRNREQYFGPGTRLTVT.

The gene calls are TRBV6-1 and TRBJ1-6, with no clear D. The CDR3 is 11 residues long. The V end lost 5 bases, the J end lost 7 bases, and 3 bases lay between the germline ends. Germline CDR1 reads MNHNS; CDR2 reads SASEGT. CDR3 in amino acids: CASSMNSPLHF. CDR3 nucleotides: TGTGCCAGCAGTATGAATTCACCCCTCCACTTT.

The chain carries TRBV28 and TRBJ2-3; D tentatively fits TRBD1 or TRBD2 (5 bases each). The CDR3 extends over 13 amino acids. Trimming shortened V by 3 bases and J by 6 bases, and 10 bases separated the two germline ends. The germline gives CDR1 MDHEN, CDR2 SYDVKM. The CDR3 DNA reads as TGTGCCAGCAGTTTTAGGGGAGACGATACGCAGTATTTT. Translating it yields CASSFRGDDTQYF. The variable domain in full, with the rest retrieved from reference TRBV28 and TRBJ2-3, is DVKVTQSSRYLVKRTGEKVFLECVQDMDHENMFWYRQDPGLGLRLIYFSYDVKMKEKGDIPEGYSVSREKKERFSLILESASTNQTSMYLCASSFRGDDTQYFGPGTRLTVL.

The chain combines TRBV4-3 with TRBJ2-7; weak D call: TRBD2 (6 bases). V was pared by 0 bases and J by 5 bases, with 23 bases between. CDR1 and CDR2 from the germline V gene are LGHNA and YSLEER. The CDR3 covers 18 residues. The CDR3, as DNA: TGCGCCAGCAGCCAAGATACCCTGTATACCAGGAGGGGCGACGAGCAGTACTTC. Translated: CASSQDTLYTRRGDEQYF.

This clone was seen more than once but under ten times. The chain is built from TRBV6-1 and TRBJ1-6; no firm D call. The germline V and J ends were trimmed by 3 bases and 0 bases, with 12 bases remaining between them. Germline V CDR1 and CDR2: MNHNS, SASEGT. The CDR3 is made up of 17 amino acids. CDR3 nucleotide sequence: TGTGCCAGCAGTGAGGACTTTAGGAGCTCCTATAATTCACCCCTCCACTTT. Its translation: CASSEDFRSSYNSPLHF.

The V call is TRBV27, the J call TRBJ1-2; TRBD1 agrees at 10 bases. V lost 4 bases and J lost 6; bases outside the gene matches: 8. CDR1 MNHEY and CDR2 SMNVEV come from the germline V gene (reference sequence). The CDR3 sequence is 15 residues long. The CDR3 bases are TGTGCCAGCAGTTCCCTCGGACAGGGGGTGGATGGCTACACCTTC. Encoded protein: CASSSLGQGVDGYTF.

This chain links TRBV5-6 with TRBJ2-4; 7 nucleotides align to TRBD1. Germline CDR1 and CDR2: SGHDT and YYEEEE. J lost 0 bases, V lost 3 bases, and 6 bases had no gene match. The CDR3 totals 16 residues. This chain's CDR3 is CASSWGQNSAKNIQYF. Written as DNA, the CDR3 is TGTGCCAGCAGCTGGGGACAGAACTCAGCCAAAAACATTCAGTACTTC.

The chain joins TRBV25-1 to TRBJ2-7, with 11 bases that match TRBD1. The germline CDR1 and CDR2 sequences are MGHDK and SYGVNS. The CDR3 extends over 14 amino acids. After removal of 4 bases from V and 4 bases from J, the junction contained 3 bases not matched to a gene. The CDR3: CASSGTGGAYEQYF. CDR3 nucleotides: TGTGCCAGCAGTGGGACAGGGGGCGCGTACGAGCAGTACTTC.

V is TRBV6-4 and J is TRBJ2-3; 9 nucleotides match TRBD2. The V gene's germline CDR1 is MRHNA and CDR2 SNTAGT. CDR3 length: 15 residues. The V gene end was trimmed by 3 bases and the J gene end by 6 bases; junction bases not matched to a gene: 7. CDR3 sequence: CASSETSGGTDTQYF. The CDR3 region has the DNA TGTGCCAGCAGTGAGACTAGCGGAGGAACCGATACGCAGTATTTT.

This chain uses TRBV27 with TRBJ1-2, with TRBD1 matching over 7 bases. Germline CDR1 and CDR2: MNHEY and SMNVEV (reference sequence). V shed 5 bases and J 4 bases; nucleotides not matched to a gene: 7. The CDR3 spans 14 residues. The DNA of the CDR3 is TGTGCCAGCAGTCCGGGACAGAGAGGCTATGGCTACACCTTC. Translated, it gives CASSPGQRGYGYTF.

This clone showed up just once. The V gene is TRBV25-1, the J gene TRBJ2-5, with D perhaps TRBD2 (6 bases). The CDR3 is 15 amino acids. Trimming pared 1 base from V and 8 bases from J, leaving 17 bases between. CDR1 is MGHDK and CDR2 is SYGVNS in the germline V gene. The CDR3 spells CASSESPGPGGTQYF. CDR3 in DNA: TGTGCCAGCAGTGAATCTCCAGGACCCGGGGGAACCCAGTACTTC. Full variable domain (remainder filled in from reference TRBV25-1 and TRBJ2-5): EADIYQTPRYLVIGTGKKITLECSQTMGHDKMYWYQQDPGMELHLIHYSYGVNSTEKGDLSSESTVSRIRTEHFPLTLESARPSHTSQYLCASSESPGPGGTQYFGPGTRLLVL.

The chain links TRBV9 to TRBJ2-1, with 8 positions matching TRBD2. V dropped 4 bases and J dropped 2; count of bases not matched to a gene: 8. Germline lookup yields CDR1 SGDLS and CDR2 YYNGEE. The CDR3 extends over 16 amino acids. This CDR3 reads CASSSLSGGPYNEQFF. The CDR3 DNA follows: TGTGCCAGCAGCTCGCTCTCGGGGGGGCCCTACAATGAGCAGTTCTTC.

This clone showed up just a few times. The sample has other DNA sequences that encode this CDR3 too. The chain recombines TRBV7-2 with TRBJ1-2; D unresolved. V was trimmed by 1 base and J by 1 base, leaving 4 bases between them. CDR1 SGHTA and CDR2 FQGNSA come from the germline V gene. This CDR3 has 13 residues. The CDR3 loop is CASSLEVNYGYTF. CDR3 bases: TGTGCCAGCAGCTTAGAAGTTAACTATGGCTACACCTTC.

This clone turned up a few times. The V call is TRBV27, the J call TRBJ1-4; no definite D call. V was cut by 6 bases and J by 9 bases, with 8 bases left in between. Looked up from germline, CDR1 is MNHEY and CDR2 is SMNVEV (reference sequence). The CDR3 totals 11 residues. The CDR3 coding sequence is TGTGCCAGCAGCCCTGGTAAAAAACTGTTTTTT. Amino acids: CASSPGKKLFF.

The CDR3 here is CASGIIRVPYEQYF. The CDR3 DNA reads TGTGCCAGCGGCATAATAAGGGTCCCCTACGAGCAGTACTTC. The chain carries TRBV5-8 and TRBJ2-7; D is undetermined. The germline gives CDR1 SGHTS, CDR2 YDEGEE. The V gene lost 7 bases and the J gene lost 2 bases, with 16 bases spanning the gap. The CDR3 loop spans 14 amino acids.

The J gene is TRBJ1-2, the V gene TRBV15; 7 bases fit TRBD1. Per the germline V gene, CDR1 is LNHNV and CDR2 is YYDKDF (reference sequence). CDR3 length: 14 residues. Trimming removed 0 bases from V and 3 bases from J; junction bases left unmatched: 1. The CDR3 sequence is CATSRDRGDYGYTF. CDR3 bases: TGTGCCACCAGCAGAGACAGGGGGGACTATGGCTACACCTTC.

The V call is TRBV18, the J call TRBJ1-1; D ambiguous. Trimming removed 8 bases from V and 0 bases from J, with 10 bases in between. Germline-derived CDR1 and CDR2 are KGHSH and LQKENI. This CDR3 comprises 13 residues. The CDR3 bases are TGTGCCAGCCGCCGGTCCATGAACACTGAAGCTTTCTTT. Encoded protein: CASRRSMNTEAFF.

The chain couples TRBV7-2 to TRBJ2-3, with 13 bases that match TRBD2. Germline trimming cut 5 bases from V and 4 bases from J; bases unmatched to any gene: 6. Germline V CDR1 and CDR2: SGHTA, FQGNSA. The CDR3 runs 16 residues. In nucleotides, the CDR3 is TGTGCCAGCAGCGCTACTAGCGGGGGGGGCGCAGATACGCAGTATTTT. It yields the protein CASSATSGGGADTQYF.

CDR3 region: CASSFNSGSPYEQYF. The DNA for the CDR3 is TGTGCCAGCAGCTTTAATAGCGGGAGTCCCTACGAGCAGTACTTC. The rearrangement links TRBV13 to TRBJ2-7; TRBD2 agrees at 9 bases. In germline, CDR1 is PRHDT, CDR2 FYEKMQ (reference sequence). The CDR3 is 15 residues long. The V segment lost 3 bases and the J segment 2 bases; nucleotides outside the gene matches: 5.

The V call is TRBV16, the J call TRBJ1-5; TRBD1 is a possible D gene (5 bases). V gave up 5 bases and J gave up 7 bases, with 18 bases separating them. The CDR3 consists of 15 residues. CDR1 is KGHSY, CDR2 FQNENV, per germline. The CDR3 DNA follows: TGTGCCAGCAGCGAGGGACTGTACGGCGGGCAGCCCCAGCATTTT. Translation: CASSEGLYGGQPQHF. Full variable domain (missing parts from reference TRBV16 and TRBJ1-5): GEEVAQTPKHLVRGEGQKAKLYCAPIKGHSYVFWYQQVLKNEFKFLISFQNENVFDETGMPKERFSAKCLPNSPCSLEIQATKLEDSAVYFCASSEGLYGGQPQHFGDGTRLSIL.

The rearrangement uses TRBV6-5 and TRBJ1-1; D might be TRBD1 (5 bases). Deletions cut 3 bases from V and 3 bases from J, with 11 bases between. The length of the CDR3 is 14 residues. Germline V CDR1 and CDR2: MNHEY, SVGAGI. The CDR3 DNA follows: TGTGCCAGCAGTTATAACAGGCCTGACACTGAAGCTTTCTTT. Translating it yields CASSYNRPDTEAFF.

This CDR3 is CASSVDSRMNTEAFF. Here the CDR3 DNA reads TGTGCCAGCAGCGTAGATTCACGGATGAACACTGAAGCTTTCTTT. The V call is TRBV9, the J call TRBJ1-1; D unclear. V gave up 0 bases and J gave up 0 bases, with 9 bases separating them. There are 15 residues in the CDR3. Germline CDR1 and CDR2: SGDLS and YYNGEE.

This clone occurred once. The chain has TRBV6-1 and TRBJ1-5; D gene ambiguous. Germline CDR1 reads MNHNS; CDR2 reads SASEGT. Trimming cost V 0 bases and J 7 bases, with 7 bases left between them. The CDR3 totals 13 residues. For the CDR3, the DNA is TGTGCCAGCAGTGAAGCCTACCCACAGCCCCAGCATTTT. Residues: CASSEAYPQPQHF.